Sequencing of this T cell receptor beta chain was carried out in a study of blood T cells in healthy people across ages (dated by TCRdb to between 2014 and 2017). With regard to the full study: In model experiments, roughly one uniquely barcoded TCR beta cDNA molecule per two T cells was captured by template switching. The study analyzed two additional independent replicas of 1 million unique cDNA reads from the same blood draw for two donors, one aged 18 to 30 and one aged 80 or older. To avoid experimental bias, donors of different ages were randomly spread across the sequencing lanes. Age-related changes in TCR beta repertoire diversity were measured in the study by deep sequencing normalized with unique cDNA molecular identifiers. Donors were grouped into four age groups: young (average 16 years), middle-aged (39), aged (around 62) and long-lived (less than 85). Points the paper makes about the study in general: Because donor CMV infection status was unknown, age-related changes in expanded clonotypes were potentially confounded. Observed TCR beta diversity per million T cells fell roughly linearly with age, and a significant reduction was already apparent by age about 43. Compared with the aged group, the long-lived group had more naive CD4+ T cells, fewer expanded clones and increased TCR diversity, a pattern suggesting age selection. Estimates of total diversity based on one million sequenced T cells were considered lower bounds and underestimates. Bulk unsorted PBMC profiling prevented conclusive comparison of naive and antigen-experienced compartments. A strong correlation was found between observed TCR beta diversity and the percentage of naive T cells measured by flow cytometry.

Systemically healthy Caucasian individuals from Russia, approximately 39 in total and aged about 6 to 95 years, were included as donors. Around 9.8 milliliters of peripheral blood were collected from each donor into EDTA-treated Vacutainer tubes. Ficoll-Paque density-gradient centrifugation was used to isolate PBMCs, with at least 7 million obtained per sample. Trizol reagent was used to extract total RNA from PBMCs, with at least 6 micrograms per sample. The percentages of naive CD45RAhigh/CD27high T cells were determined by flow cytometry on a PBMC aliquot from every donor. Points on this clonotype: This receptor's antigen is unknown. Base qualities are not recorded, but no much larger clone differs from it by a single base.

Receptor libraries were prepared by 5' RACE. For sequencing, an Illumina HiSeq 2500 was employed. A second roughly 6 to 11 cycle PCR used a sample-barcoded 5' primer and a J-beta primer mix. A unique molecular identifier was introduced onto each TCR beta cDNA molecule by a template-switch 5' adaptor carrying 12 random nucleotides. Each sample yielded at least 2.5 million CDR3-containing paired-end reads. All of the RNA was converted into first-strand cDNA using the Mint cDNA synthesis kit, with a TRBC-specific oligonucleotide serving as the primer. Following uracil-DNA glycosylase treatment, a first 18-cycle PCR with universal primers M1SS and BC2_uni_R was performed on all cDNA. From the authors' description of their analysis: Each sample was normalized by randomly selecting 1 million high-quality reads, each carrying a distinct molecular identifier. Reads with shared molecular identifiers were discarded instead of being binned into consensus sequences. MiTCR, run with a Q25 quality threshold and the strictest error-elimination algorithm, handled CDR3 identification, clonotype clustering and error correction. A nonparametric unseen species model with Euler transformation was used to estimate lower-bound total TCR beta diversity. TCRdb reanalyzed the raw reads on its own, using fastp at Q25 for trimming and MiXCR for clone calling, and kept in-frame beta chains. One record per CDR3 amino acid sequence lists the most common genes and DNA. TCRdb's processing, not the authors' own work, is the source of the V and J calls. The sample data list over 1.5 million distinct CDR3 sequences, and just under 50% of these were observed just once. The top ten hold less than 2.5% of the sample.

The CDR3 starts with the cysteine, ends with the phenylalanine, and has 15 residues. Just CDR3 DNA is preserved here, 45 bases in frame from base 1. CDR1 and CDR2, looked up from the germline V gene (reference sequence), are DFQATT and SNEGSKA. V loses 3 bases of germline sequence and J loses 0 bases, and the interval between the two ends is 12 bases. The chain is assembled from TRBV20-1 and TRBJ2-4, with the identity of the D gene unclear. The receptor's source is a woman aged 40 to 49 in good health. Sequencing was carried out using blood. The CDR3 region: CSASSQLLAKNIQYF. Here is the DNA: TGCAGTGCTAGTTCGCAACTCTTAGCCAAAAACATTCAGTACTTC.